This T cell receptor (beta chain) comes out of a study of blood T cells in healthy people across ages. J was trimmed by 7 bases and V by 2 bases; bases with no gene match: 13. The germline gives CDR1 SQVTM, CDR2 ANQGSEA. The CDR3 has 16 amino acids. A sample-barcoded 5' primer and a J-beta primer mix were used in a second PCR of about 7 to 12 cycles. From the 5' RACE reads, TCRdb called clonotypes with MiXCR, one entry per CDR3 protein. Here the sample spans some 1.7 million distinct CDR3 sequences, about 30% being singletons. A note on this clonotype: This may stem from a read error, because a much larger clone lies one nucleotide away.

Sequencing was done on a sample of blood. The chain uses TRBV29-1 and TRBJ2-7, with 11 bases matching TRBD2. This receptor was obtained from a woman between 25 and 40 years old in good health. The CDR3 protein is CSVELLVGLAGGEQYF. The CDR3 bases are TGCAGCGTTGAATTGCTTGTAGGGCTAGCGGGGGGTGAGCAGTACTTC.